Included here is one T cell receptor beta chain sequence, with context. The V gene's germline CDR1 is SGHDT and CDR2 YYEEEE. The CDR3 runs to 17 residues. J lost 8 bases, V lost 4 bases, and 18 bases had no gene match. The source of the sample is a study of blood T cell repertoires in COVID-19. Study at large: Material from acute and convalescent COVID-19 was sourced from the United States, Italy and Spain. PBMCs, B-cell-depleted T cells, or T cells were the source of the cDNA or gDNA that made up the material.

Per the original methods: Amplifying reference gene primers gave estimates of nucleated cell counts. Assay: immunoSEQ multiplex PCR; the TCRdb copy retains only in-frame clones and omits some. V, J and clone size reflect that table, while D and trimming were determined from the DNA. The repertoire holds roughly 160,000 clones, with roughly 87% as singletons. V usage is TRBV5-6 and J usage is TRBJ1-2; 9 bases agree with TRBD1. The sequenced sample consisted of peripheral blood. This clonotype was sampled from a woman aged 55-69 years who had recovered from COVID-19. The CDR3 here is CASSPAFRDRALRGYTF. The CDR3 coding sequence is TGTGCCAGCAGCCCCGCGTTCCGGGACAGGGCTCTAAGGGGCTACACCTTC.